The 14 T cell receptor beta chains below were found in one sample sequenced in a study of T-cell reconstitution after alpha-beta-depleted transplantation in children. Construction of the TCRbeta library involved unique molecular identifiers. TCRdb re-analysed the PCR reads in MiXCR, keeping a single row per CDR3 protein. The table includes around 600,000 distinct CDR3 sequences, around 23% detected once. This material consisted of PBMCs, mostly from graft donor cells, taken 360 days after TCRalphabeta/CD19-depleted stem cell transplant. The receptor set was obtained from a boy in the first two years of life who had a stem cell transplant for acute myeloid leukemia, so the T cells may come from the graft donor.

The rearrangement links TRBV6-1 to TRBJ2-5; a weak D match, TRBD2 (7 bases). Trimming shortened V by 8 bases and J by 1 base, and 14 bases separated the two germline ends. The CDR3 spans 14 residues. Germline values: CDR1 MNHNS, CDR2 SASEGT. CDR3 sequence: CASAAGAFQETQYF. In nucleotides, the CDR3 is TGTGCCAGCGCGGCGGGGGCCTTCCAAGAGACCCAGTACTTC.

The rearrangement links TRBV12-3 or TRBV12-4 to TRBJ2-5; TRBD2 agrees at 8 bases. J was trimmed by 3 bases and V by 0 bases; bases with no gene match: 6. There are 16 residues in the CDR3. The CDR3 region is CASSLASRLAKETQYF. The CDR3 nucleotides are TGTGCCAGCAGTTTAGCGTCCCGACTAGCGAAAGAGACCCAGTACTTC.

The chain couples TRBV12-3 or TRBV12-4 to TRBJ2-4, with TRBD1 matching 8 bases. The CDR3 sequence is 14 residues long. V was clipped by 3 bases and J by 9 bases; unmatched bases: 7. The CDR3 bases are TGTGCCAGCAGTTTTCAGGGGGCGCGGGGCATTCAGTACTTC. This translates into CASSFQGARGIQYF.

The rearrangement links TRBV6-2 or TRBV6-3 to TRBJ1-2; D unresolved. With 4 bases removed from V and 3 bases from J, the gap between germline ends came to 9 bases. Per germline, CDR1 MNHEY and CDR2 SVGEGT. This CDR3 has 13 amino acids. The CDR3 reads CASSSQADYGYTF. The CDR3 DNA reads TGTGCCAGCAGTTCACAAGCGGACTATGGCTACACCTTC.

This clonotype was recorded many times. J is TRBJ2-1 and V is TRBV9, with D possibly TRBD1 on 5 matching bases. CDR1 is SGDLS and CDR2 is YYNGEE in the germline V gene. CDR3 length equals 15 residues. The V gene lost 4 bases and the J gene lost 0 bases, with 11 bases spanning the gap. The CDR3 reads CASSFQGTSYNEQFF. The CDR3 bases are TGTGCCAGCAGCTTTCAGGGCACCTCCTACAATGAGCAGTTCTTC.

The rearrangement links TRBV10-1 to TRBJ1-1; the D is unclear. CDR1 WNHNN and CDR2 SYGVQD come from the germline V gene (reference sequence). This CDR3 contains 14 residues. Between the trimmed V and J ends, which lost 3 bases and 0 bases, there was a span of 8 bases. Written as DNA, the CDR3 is TGCGCCAGCAGTGATACGTCGGTGAACACTGAAGCTTTCTTT. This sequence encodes CASSDTSVNTEAFF.

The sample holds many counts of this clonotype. CDR3 sequence reads: CASSWGDPGQGDGKLFF. In DNA form, the CDR3 reads TGTGCCAGCAGTTGGGGGGATCCGGGACAGGGAGACGGAAAACTGTTTTTT. This rearrangement joins TRBV27 to TRBJ1-4; TRBD1 agrees at 9 bases. Germline trimming cut 4 bases from V and 10 bases from J; bases unmatched to any gene: 16. Germline V lookup: CDR1 MNHEY, CDR2 SMNVEV (reference sequence). This CDR3 spans 17 amino acids.

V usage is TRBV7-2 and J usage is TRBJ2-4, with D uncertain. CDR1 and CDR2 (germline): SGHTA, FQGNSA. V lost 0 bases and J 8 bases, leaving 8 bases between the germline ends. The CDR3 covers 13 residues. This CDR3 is CASSLASWDIQYF. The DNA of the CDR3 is TGTGCCAGCAGCTTAGCGAGCTGGGACATTCAGTACTTC.

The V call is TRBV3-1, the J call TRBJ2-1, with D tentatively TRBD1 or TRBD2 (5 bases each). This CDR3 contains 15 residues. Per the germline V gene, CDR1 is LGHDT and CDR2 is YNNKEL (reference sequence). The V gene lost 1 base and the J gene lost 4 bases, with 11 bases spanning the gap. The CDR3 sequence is CASSQVGPGYNEQFF. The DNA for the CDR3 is TGTGCCAGCAGCCAAGTGGGACCAGGTTACAATGAGCAGTTCTTC.

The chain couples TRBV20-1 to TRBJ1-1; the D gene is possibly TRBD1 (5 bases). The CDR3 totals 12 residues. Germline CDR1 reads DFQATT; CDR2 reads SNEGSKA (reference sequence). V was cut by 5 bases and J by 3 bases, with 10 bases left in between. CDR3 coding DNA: TGCAGTGCTGGGGGGATATACACTGAAGCTTTCTTT. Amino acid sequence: CSAGGIYTEAFF.

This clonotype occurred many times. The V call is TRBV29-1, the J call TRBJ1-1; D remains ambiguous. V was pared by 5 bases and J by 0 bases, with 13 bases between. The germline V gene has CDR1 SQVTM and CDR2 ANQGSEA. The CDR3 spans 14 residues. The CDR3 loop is CSVQISTMNTEAFF. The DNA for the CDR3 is TGCAGCGTTCAAATATCCACTATGAACACTGAAGCTTTCTTT. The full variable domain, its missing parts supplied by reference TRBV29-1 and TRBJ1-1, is SAVISQKPSRDICQRGTSLTIQCQVDSQVTMMFWYRQQPGQSLTLIATANQGSEATYESGFVIDKFPISRPNLTFSTLTVSNMSPEDSSIYLCSVQISTMNTEAFFGQGTRLTVV.

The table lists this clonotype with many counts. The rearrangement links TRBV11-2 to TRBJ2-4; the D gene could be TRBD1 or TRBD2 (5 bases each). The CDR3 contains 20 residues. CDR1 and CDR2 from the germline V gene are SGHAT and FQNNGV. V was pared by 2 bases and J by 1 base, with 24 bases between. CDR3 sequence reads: CASSLPRGPRGDLAKNIQYF. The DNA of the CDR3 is TGTGCCAGCAGCTTACCACGGGGCCCGAGAGGGGACCTGGCCAAAAACATTCAGTACTTC. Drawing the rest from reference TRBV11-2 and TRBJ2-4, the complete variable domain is EAGVAQSPRYKIIEKRQSVAFWCNPISGHATLYWYQQILGQGPKLLIQFQNNGVVDDSQLPKDRFSAERLKGVDSTLKIQPAKLEDSAVYLCASSLPRGPRGDLAKNIQYFGAGTRLSVL.

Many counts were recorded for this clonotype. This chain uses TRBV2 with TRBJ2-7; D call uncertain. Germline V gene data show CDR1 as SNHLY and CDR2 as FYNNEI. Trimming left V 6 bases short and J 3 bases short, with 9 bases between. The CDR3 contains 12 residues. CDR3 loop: CASSEIIYEQYF. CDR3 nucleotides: TGTGCCAGCAGCGAAATCATCTACGAGCAGTACTTC.

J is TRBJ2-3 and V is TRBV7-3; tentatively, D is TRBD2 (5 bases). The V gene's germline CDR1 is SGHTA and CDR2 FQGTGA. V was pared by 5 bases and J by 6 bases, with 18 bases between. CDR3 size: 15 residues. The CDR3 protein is CASSATGSFWDTQYF. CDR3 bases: TGTGCCAGCAGCGCCACGGGGTCATTTTGGGATACGCAGTATTTT.